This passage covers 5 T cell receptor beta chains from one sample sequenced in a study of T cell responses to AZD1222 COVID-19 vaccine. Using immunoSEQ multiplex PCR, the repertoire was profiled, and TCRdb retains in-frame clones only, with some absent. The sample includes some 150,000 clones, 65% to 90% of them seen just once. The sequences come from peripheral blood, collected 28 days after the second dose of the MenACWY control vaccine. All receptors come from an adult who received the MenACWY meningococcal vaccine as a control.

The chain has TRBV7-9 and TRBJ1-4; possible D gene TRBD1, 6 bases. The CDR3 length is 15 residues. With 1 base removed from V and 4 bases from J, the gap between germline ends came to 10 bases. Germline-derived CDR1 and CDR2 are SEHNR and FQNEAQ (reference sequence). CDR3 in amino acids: CASSLEGRGNEKLFF. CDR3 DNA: TGTGCCAGCAGCTTAGAGGGCAGGGGTAATGAAAAACTGTTTTTT.

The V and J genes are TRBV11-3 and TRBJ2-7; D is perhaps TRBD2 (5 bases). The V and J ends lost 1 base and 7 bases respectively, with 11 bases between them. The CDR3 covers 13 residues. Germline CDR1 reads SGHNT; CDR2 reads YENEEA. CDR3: CASSLVLGREQYF. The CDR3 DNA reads TGTGCCAGCAGCTTAGTGCTGGGGAGAGAGCAGTACTTC. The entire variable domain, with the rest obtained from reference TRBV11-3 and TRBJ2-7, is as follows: EAGVVQSPRYKIIEKKQPVAFWCNPISGHNTLYWYLQNLGQGPELLIRYENEEAVDDSQLPKDRFSAERLKGVDSTLKIQPAELGDSAVYLCASSLVLGREQYFGPGTRLTVT.

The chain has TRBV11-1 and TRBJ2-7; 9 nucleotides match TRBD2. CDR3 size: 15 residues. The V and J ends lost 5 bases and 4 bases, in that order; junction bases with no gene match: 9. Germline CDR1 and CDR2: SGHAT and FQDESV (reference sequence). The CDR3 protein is CASSPEAGGSYEQYF. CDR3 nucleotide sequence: TGTGCCAGCAGCCCAGAGGCGGGAGGGAGTTACGAGCAGTACTTC.

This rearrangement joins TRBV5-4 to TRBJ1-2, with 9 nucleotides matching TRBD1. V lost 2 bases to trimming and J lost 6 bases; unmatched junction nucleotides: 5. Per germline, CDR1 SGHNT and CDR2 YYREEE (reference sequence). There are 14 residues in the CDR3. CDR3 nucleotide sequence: TGTGCCAGCAGCTTTAGACAGGGGGGGAATGGCTACACCTTC. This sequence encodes CASSFRQGGNGYTF.

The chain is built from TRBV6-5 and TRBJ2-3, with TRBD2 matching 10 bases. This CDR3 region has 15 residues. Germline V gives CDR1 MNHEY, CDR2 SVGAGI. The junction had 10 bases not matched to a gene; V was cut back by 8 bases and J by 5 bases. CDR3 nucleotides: TGTGCCAGCGACAGGAGCGGGGGGGCGGTAGATACGCAGTATTTT. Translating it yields CASDRSGGAVDTQYF.